One T cell receptor (beta chain) is described in this entry. Its target is not known. This specimen belongs to a study of blood T cells in healthy people across ages. Turning to the study itself: Template switching caught about one barcoded beta molecule for each two T cells.

Study-wide results and limits: Per million T cells, the diversity of TCR beta decreased roughly linearly as age advanced.

A sample-barcoded 5' primer and a J-beta primer mix were used in a second PCR of about 6 to 11 cycles. One entry per CDR3 protein, called by TCRdb with MiXCR from the 5' RACE reads. In the table there are about a million distinct CDR3 sequences, roughly two fifths of which are singletons. The people who gave samples were healthy Caucasians from Russia, aged about 6 to 95. Total RNA extracted from each sample amounted to at least 5 micrograms. CDR1 is MDHEN, CDR2 SYDVKM, per germline. V dropped 4 bases and J dropped 4 bases, with 14 bases sitting between them. This CDR3 contains 16 residues. The TCR sequence derives from a man aged 18 to 29 in good health. The chain joins TRBV28 to TRBJ2-6; the D is unclear. The sequenced sample was blood. CDR3 DNA: TGTGCCAGCAGTTCCCCTTGGGGTGCCGGGGCCAACGTCCTGACTTTC. Translated: CASSSPWGAGANVLTF.